Listed below are T cell receptor beta chains from one sample, sequenced in a study of memory CD4+ T cells and cytomegalovirus serostatus. Libraries were prepared by immunoSEQ multiplex PCR; TCRdb keeps only in-frame clonotypes and omits some of them. The repertoire consists of over 75,000 clones, with 80% occurring once and the leading ten covering about 3.6%. The sequenced material came from memory CD4+ T cells from blood. All receptors derive from an adult in good health and CMV-seropositive. CDR3s include the opening cysteine and the closing phenylalanine or tryptophan. The order of the fields is CDR3 DNA, CDR3 protein, D gene, J gene, clone size, V gene. D genes are given only for firm matches. Clone size is not always given. Where it is, it says once, few, many or a class for expanded clones.

cdr3_nt: TGCAGCGCCTGGGACCAGGGTGCGTACGAGCAGTACTTC
cdr3_aa: CSAWDQGAYEQYF
d_call: .
j_call: TRBJ2-7
clone_size: .
v_call: TRBV29-1

cdr3_nt: TGTGCCAGTAGTATGAGGGGACAGCGCTACAATGAGCAGTTCTTC
cdr3_aa: CASSMRGQRYNEQFF
d_call: TRBD1
j_call: TRBJ2-1
clone_size: .
v_call: TRBV19

cdr3_nt: TGTGCCAGCAGTGAGGAACGGCGGGCGATTTGGCATGTAGGCGAGCAGTACTTC
cdr3_aa: CASSEERRAIWHVGEQYF
d_call: .
j_call: TRBJ2-7
clone_size: few
v_call: TRBV6-1

cdr3_nt: TGTGCCAGCCGTATTTCAGGAGGGTACGAGCGACGCTATAATTCACCCCTCCACTTT
cdr3_aa: CASRISGGYERRYNSPLHF
d_call: .
j_call: TRBJ1-6
clone_size: .
v_call: TRBV11-3

cdr3_nt: TGTGCCAGCCGGCAGGGGGAATACGAGCAGTACTTC
cdr3_aa: CASRQGEYEQYF
d_call: TRBD1
j_call: TRBJ2-7
clone_size: .
v_call: TRBV11-2

cdr3_nt: TGTGCCAGCAGCTCCCTACTAGCGGGAGGAACAGATACGCAGTATTTT
cdr3_aa: CASSSLLAGGTDTQYF
d_call: TRBD2
j_call: TRBJ2-3
clone_size: .
v_call: TRBV7-9

cdr3_nt: TGTGCCAGCAGCATCCAGGAGTTGAACACTGAAGCTTTCTTT
cdr3_aa: CASSIQELNTEAFF
d_call: .
j_call: TRBJ1-1
clone_size: .
v_call: TRBV9

cdr3_nt: TGTGCCAGCAGCTTAATAGCGGGAGGTACAGATACGCAGTATTTT
cdr3_aa: CASSLIAGGTDTQYF
d_call: TRBD2
j_call: TRBJ2-3
clone_size: once
v_call: TRBV7-3

cdr3_nt: TGTGCCAGCAGACGGACAGGGGTTGAGACCCAGTACTTC
cdr3_aa: CASRRTGVETQYF
d_call: .
j_call: TRBJ2-5
clone_size: .
v_call: TRBV21-1

cdr3_nt: TGTGCCAGCAGCCACCCCAACAATGAGCAGTTCTTC
cdr3_aa: CASSHPNNEQFF
d_call: .
j_call: TRBJ2-1
clone_size: .
v_call: TRBV7-3

cdr3_nt: TGTGCCAGCAGTCCCCCCCGGGGGGACAATCAGCCCCAGCATTTT
cdr3_aa: CASSPPRGDNQPQHF
d_call: .
j_call: TRBJ1-5
clone_size: .
v_call: TRBV28

cdr3_nt: TGTGCCAGTAGCATAAGGGGACGGAGGAACACTGAAGCTTTCTTT
cdr3_aa: CASSIRGRRNTEAFF
d_call: .
j_call: TRBJ1-1
clone_size: few
v_call: TRBV19

cdr3_nt: TGCGCCAGCACCTCAGGGGGCGCAGGGGGGGGCACGCAGTATTTT
cdr3_aa: CASTSGGAGGGTQYF
d_call: .
j_call: TRBJ2-3
clone_size: .
v_call: TRBV10-2

cdr3_nt: TGTGCCATCAGTGAGGACAGGGGGGACATTCAGTACTTC
cdr3_aa: CAISEDRGDIQYF
d_call: TRBD1
j_call: TRBJ2-4
clone_size: .
v_call: TRBV10-3

cdr3_nt: TGTGCCAGCAGTGGAGGGGGGGCGGGCGCCTACGAGCAGTACTTC
cdr3_aa: CASSGGGAGAYEQYF
d_call: .
j_call: TRBJ2-7
clone_size: .
v_call: TRBV6-1

cdr3_nt: TGTGCCAGCAGTACCGGGACTCGCCTTCAAGAGACCCAGTACTTC
cdr3_aa: CASSTGTRLQETQYF
d_call: .
j_call: TRBJ2-5
clone_size: .
v_call: TRBV2

cdr3_nt: TGTGCCAGTAGGGGGCAGGGCCGGGACGGGGAGCTGTTTTTT
cdr3_aa: CASRGQGRDGELFF
d_call: .
j_call: TRBJ2-2
clone_size: .
v_call: TRBV19

cdr3_nt: TGTGCCATCAGTGTCGGGGACAGGGGAGAGGGTGAGCAGTTCTTC
cdr3_aa: CAISVGDRGEGEQFF
d_call: TRBD1
j_call: TRBJ2-1
clone_size: .
v_call: TRBV10-3

cdr3_nt: TGTGCCAGCAGTACTCCGGGACCTACCTCTGGAAACACCATATATTTT
cdr3_aa: CASSTPGPTSGNTIYF
d_call: .
j_call: TRBJ1-3
clone_size: .
v_call: TRBV28

cdr3_nt: TGTGCCACCAGCCCGATGGGCGGGCAGCCCCAGCATTTT
cdr3_aa: CATSPMGGQPQHF
d_call: .
j_call: TRBJ1-5
clone_size: .
v_call: TRBV15

cdr3_nt: TGTGCCAGCAGCTTAGTGGGCGGGAGTAGAACAGATACGCAGTATTTT
cdr3_aa: CASSLVGGSRTDTQYF
d_call: TRBD2
j_call: TRBJ2-3
clone_size: .
v_call: TRBV7-2

cdr3_nt: TGTGCCAGCAGTTTATCTAGCGGGAGCTCCTACAATGAGCAGTTCTTC
cdr3_aa: CASSLSSGSSYNEQFF
d_call: TRBD2
j_call: TRBJ2-1
clone_size: .
v_call: TRBV28

cdr3_nt: TGTGCCAGCAGCTTAGATGGCGCGGGACGTACCTACGAGCAGTACTTC
cdr3_aa: CASSLDGAGRTYEQYF
d_call: .
j_call: TRBJ2-7
clone_size: .
v_call: TRBV7-9

cdr3_nt: TGTGCCAGTAGTTCTTTCCCCGGGACAAAGGCTGAAAAACTGTTTTTT
cdr3_aa: CASSSFPGTKAEKLFF
d_call: .
j_call: TRBJ1-4
clone_size: .
v_call: TRBV19

cdr3_nt: TGTGCCAGCCCGCCTTCCGGGAACTACGACACAGATACGCAGTATTTT
cdr3_aa: CASPPSGNYDTDTQYF
d_call: .
j_call: TRBJ2-3
clone_size: .
v_call: TRBV28

cdr3_nt: TGTGCCAGCAGCACAAGAACAGGCGTACTAGCCAAAAACATTCAGTACTTC
cdr3_aa: CASSTRTGVLAKNIQYF
d_call: .
j_call: TRBJ2-4
clone_size: few
v_call: TRBV7-8

cdr3_nt: TGTGCCAGCAGGGTTAGCGGATCCCTACGAGGGCAGTACTTC
cdr3_aa: CASRVSGSLRGQYF
d_call: .
j_call: TRBJ2-7
clone_size: .
v_call: TRBV2

cdr3_nt: TGTGCCAGCTCAGGTGGGGAACAGACCCAGTACTTC
cdr3_aa: CASSGGEQTQYF
d_call: .
j_call: TRBJ2-5
clone_size: .
v_call: TRBV18

cdr3_nt: TGTGCCAGTAGTACATCTAAGGCCAACGTCCTGACTTTC
cdr3_aa: CASSTSKANVLTF
d_call: .
j_call: TRBJ2-6
clone_size: .
v_call: TRBV19

cdr3_nt: TGCAGCGTTCTGGGAAGATATAACTATGGCTACACCTTC
cdr3_aa: CSVLGRYNYGYTF
d_call: .
j_call: TRBJ1-2
clone_size: .
v_call: TRBV29-1

cdr3_nt: TGTGCCAGCAGTGTCCGCAGGACCGGAGGGGCCCAGCATTTT
cdr3_aa: CASSVRRTGGAQHF
d_call: .
j_call: TRBJ1-5
clone_size: .
v_call: TRBV2

cdr3_nt: TGTGCCAGCAAAAATCAGGACGAGCAGTACTTC
cdr3_aa: CASKNQDEQYF
d_call: .
j_call: TRBJ2-7
clone_size: few
v_call: TRBV2

cdr3_nt: TGTGCCAGCAGCCGACAAGGCCAAGGGGACACTGAAGCTTTCTTT
cdr3_aa: CASSRQGQGDTEAFF
d_call: .
j_call: TRBJ1-1
clone_size: .
v_call: TRBV6-1

cdr3_nt: TGCGCCAGCAGCTGGGGGGACAGGGGACAACGTTATGGCTACACCTTC
cdr3_aa: CASSWGDRGQRYGYTF
d_call: TRBD1
j_call: TRBJ1-2
clone_size: .
v_call: TRBV5-1

cdr3_nt: TGTGCCAGCAGCCGACAGGGGGCTGCTGGAAACACCATATATTTT
cdr3_aa: CASSRQGAAGNTIYF
d_call: TRBD1
j_call: TRBJ1-3
clone_size: .
v_call: TRBV5-4

cdr3_nt: TGTGCCAGCACCTCCCGGGCGGTCCTCGGCGAGCAGTACTTC
cdr3_aa: CASTSRAVLGEQYF
d_call: .
j_call: TRBJ2-7
clone_size: .
v_call: TRBV28

cdr3_nt: TGCAGCGCGACAGGGGGAGTGGAGGACTATGGCTACACCTTC
cdr3_aa: CSATGGVEDYGYTF
d_call: TRBD1
j_call: TRBJ1-2
clone_size: many
v_call: TRBV29-1

cdr3_nt: TGCAGCGTTGAAGACCATGAGCAGTTCTTC
cdr3_aa: CSVEDHEQFF
d_call: .
j_call: TRBJ2-1
clone_size: few
v_call: TRBV29-1

cdr3_nt: TGCGCCAGCAGCCAAGATCAGGGGGGGAACACCGGGGAGCTGTTTTTT
cdr3_aa: CASSQDQGGNTGELFF
d_call: .
j_call: TRBJ2-2
clone_size: .
v_call: TRBV4-3

cdr3_nt: TGTGCCAGCAGTCATAATGGAAGATCTACCGGCGAGCAGTACTTC
cdr3_aa: CASSHNGRSTGEQYF
d_call: .
j_call: TRBJ2-7
clone_size: .
v_call: TRBV27

cdr3_nt: TGCGCCAGCAGTGAGAGTCTAGCCAGGCAAGAGCAGTACTTC
cdr3_aa: CASSESLARQEQYF
d_call: .
j_call: TRBJ2-7
clone_size: .
v_call: TRBV10-1

cdr3_nt: TGTGCCATCAGGGGGAGCGTTAGTCCTTACGAGCAGTACTTC
cdr3_aa: CAIRGSVSPYEQYF
d_call: .
j_call: TRBJ2-7
clone_size: .
v_call: TRBV10-3

cdr3_nt: TGTGCCAGCAGTTTAGCGGCCCAGGGCGAGCAGTACTTC
cdr3_aa: CASSLAAQGEQYF
d_call: .
j_call: TRBJ2-7
clone_size: .
v_call: TRBV2

cdr3_nt: TGTGCCTGGAGTCTTACGAGGGGGGGCCAGCCCCAGCATTTT
cdr3_aa: CAWSLTRGGQPQHF
d_call: .
j_call: TRBJ1-5
clone_size: .
v_call: TRBV30

cdr3_nt: TGTGCCAGCAGCCAACAGAGTTACGAGCAGTACTTC
cdr3_aa: CASSQQSYEQYF
d_call: .
j_call: TRBJ2-7
clone_size: .
v_call: TRBV7-2

cdr3_nt: TGTGCCAGCAGTTTAGGTGGGGGGACTAGCGGGACATCCTACGAGCAGTACTTC
cdr3_aa: CASSLGGGTSGTSYEQYF
d_call: TRBD2
j_call: TRBJ2-7
clone_size: .
v_call: TRBV28

cdr3_nt: TGTGCCAGTCGAGTGGGGCCCGTCACAGATACGCAGTATTTT
cdr3_aa: CASRVGPVTDTQYF
d_call: .
j_call: TRBJ2-3
clone_size: .
v_call: TRBV19

cdr3_nt: TGTGCCAGCACCTTAGCGTACCAAGAGACCCAGTACTTC
cdr3_aa: CASTLAYQETQYF
d_call: .
j_call: TRBJ2-5
clone_size: .
v_call: TRBV28

cdr3_nt: TGTGCCAGCAGCTTGGGAGCGGATCAGCCCCAGCATTTT
cdr3_aa: CASSLGADQPQHF
d_call: .
j_call: TRBJ1-5
clone_size: .
v_call: TRBV7-9

cdr3_nt: TGTGCCAGCAGCTTAGTTCCTGGGTCGGGGTACGGCTACACCTTC
cdr3_aa: CASSLVPGSGYGYTF
d_call: .
j_call: TRBJ1-2
clone_size: .
v_call: TRBV7-2

cdr3_nt: TGTGCCAGTAGTATTAAGGGGAATCAGCCCCAGCATTTT
cdr3_aa: CASSIKGNQPQHF
d_call: .
j_call: TRBJ1-5
clone_size: .
v_call: TRBV19

cdr3_nt: TGTGCCAGCAGCTTAGGGGCCCAAGGGCGGTTAGAAAAACTGTTTTTT
cdr3_aa: CASSLGAQGRLEKLFF
d_call: .
j_call: TRBJ1-4
clone_size: .
v_call: TRBV7-9

cdr3_nt: TGCGCCAGCAGCTTGGGCAGCGGGAGCATTGAAGAGACCCAGTACTTC
cdr3_aa: CASSLGSGSIEETQYF
d_call: TRBD2
j_call: TRBJ2-5
clone_size: .
v_call: TRBV5-1

cdr3_nt: TGTGCCAGCAGTGCCGGGACAGGGTTTTTCTCAGATACGCAGTATTTT
cdr3_aa: CASSAGTGFFSDTQYF
d_call: TRBD1
j_call: TRBJ2-3
clone_size: once
v_call: TRBV27

cdr3_nt: TGTGCCAGCAGCTGGGGGACACCGAACACCGGGGAGCTGTTTTTT
cdr3_aa: CASSWGTPNTGELFF
d_call: .
j_call: TRBJ2-2
clone_size: .
v_call: TRBV7-2